Sequencing of this TCR beta chain was carried out in a study of blood T cell repertoires in COVID-19. Cohorts were assigned according to the clinical history that participants reported. Produced via immunoSEQ multiplex PCR; TCRdb's table is partial and in-frame only. The sample shows about 210,000 clones, 80% to 90% of them seen only once. The CDR3 has 14 residues. In germline, CDR1 is SEHNR, CDR2 FQNEAQ (reference sequence). V lost 6 bases to trimming and J lost 2 bases, with 13 bases between them. This chain links TRBV7-9 with TRBJ1-1; TRBD1 might be the D (5 bases). The clonotype comes from a middle-aged man who had recovered from COVID-19. The sequencing input was PBMCs or T cells enriched from blood (not recorded which). Here the CDR3 DNA reads TGTGCCAGCAGTTCACATAGGGGAAACACTGAAGCTTTCTTT. This sequence encodes CASSSHRGNTEAFF.